The table lists the clone carrying this TCR beta chain with a count of one. Authors' processing steps: Estimated nucleated cell counts came from reference gene primer amplification. The protocol was immunoSEQ multiplex PCR, while the TCRdb copy is restricted to in-frame clones and leaves out a portion. Clone size and V and J calls were adopted from that table, with D and trimming inferred from the DNA. Of about 39,000 clones listed, about 80% were seen once; the top ten hold 13% to 15%. This record belongs to a study of blood T cell repertoires in COVID-19. Study in general: Donors in the United States, Italy and Spain gave samples during acute or convalescent COVID-19. T cells, B-cell-depleted T cells, or PBMCs provided the cDNA or gDNA that served as material.

Germline trimming cut 1 base from V and 3 bases from J; bases unmatched to any gene: 5. This CDR3 is built from 15 residues. The germline V gene has CDR1 LNHDA and CDR2 SQIVND (reference sequence). This sequence was found in a man aged 50-59 years with active or convalescent COVID-19. The rearrangement joins TRBV19 to TRBJ2-7; 8 nucleotides align to TRBD1. Sequencing used peripheral blood. The CDR3 nucleotides are TGTGCCAGTAGTATAGTGCAGGGGGCGCTCTACGAGCAGTACTTC. Protein: CASSIVQGALYEQYF.